One and the same sample provided the 10 T cell receptor beta chains below, sequenced in a study of OX40 agonist ivuxolimab in advanced cancers. This table comes from immunoSEQ multiplex PCR, and its TCRdb copy is limited to in-frame clones, with some not included. The data hold about 77,000 clones, with roughly 86% observed a single time. This material consisted of CD4+ or CD8+ T cells sorted from blood, taken in a trial of the OX40 agonist ivuxolimab. The receptors derive from an adult with an advanced solid tumor such as melanoma, head and neck, liver or kidney cancer.

The chain employs TRBV6-5 and TRBJ1-1; no clear D. The CDR3 length is 13 residues. From germline, CDR1 is MNHEY and CDR2 SVGAGI. Between the trimmed V and J ends, which lost 3 bases and 4 bases, there was a span of 9 bases. In DNA form, the CDR3 reads TGTGCCAGCAGTTATACGGGATTCACTGAAGCTTTCTTT. Protein: CASSYTGFTEAFF.

This rearrangement joins TRBV2 to TRBJ2-1, with a possible D match to TRBD2 (5 bases). Trimming took 7 bases from V and 1 from J, leaving 14 bases between them. Germline V lookup: CDR1 SNHLY, CDR2 FYNNEI. The CDR3 covers 15 residues. CDR3 in amino acids: CASTRDGLSYNEQFF. The CDR3, as DNA: TGTGCCAGCACCCGAGACGGACTTTCCTACAATGAGCAGTTCTTC.

The chain has TRBV7-9 and TRBJ2-1; TRBD2 might be the D (6 bases). CDR1 and CDR2 from the germline V gene are SEHNR and FQNEAQ (reference sequence). The CDR3 runs 13 residues. Between the trimmed V and J ends, which lost 10 bases and 6 bases, there was a span of 16 bases. CDR3 bases: TGTGCCACTTCGGGACTGAGTGGCAATGAGCAGTTCTTC. Translating gives CATSGLSGNEQFF.

This clone was counted once. This chain links TRBV6-5 with TRBJ2-3, with D perhaps given as TRBD1 or TRBD2 (6 bases each). Looked up from germline, CDR1 is MNHEY and CDR2 is SVGAGI. With 2 bases removed from V and 3 bases from J, the gap between germline ends came to 9 bases. The CDR3 loop spans 14 amino acids. CDR3 sequence (DNA): TGTGCCAGCAGTTACGGGGGGCTGACAGATACGCAGTATTTT. Translation: CASSYGGLTDTQYF.

This clone was seen only a few times. This chain joins TRBV29-1 and TRBJ1-1; D not resolved. Germline lookup yields CDR1 SQVTM and CDR2 ANQGSEA. This CDR3 has 15 residues. V lost 7 bases to trimming and J lost 4 bases, with 22 bases between them. The CDR3 DNA is TGCAGCGGAGCCCGTGGCAGAGGAGGTGCCACTGAAGCTTTCTTT. Translated, it gives CSGARGRGGATEAFF. The full variable domain, its missing parts supplied by reference TRBV29-1 and TRBJ1-1, is SAVISQKPSRDICQRGTSLTIQCQVDSQVTMMFWYRQQPGQSLTLIATANQGSEATYESGFVIDKFPISRPNLTFSTLTVSNMSPEDSSIYLCSGARGRGGATEAFFGQGTRLTVV.

The V call is TRBV6-5, the J call TRBJ1-5; D is ambiguous. The V end was cut by 6 bases, the J end by 7 bases, with 19 bases between. Germline assignment: CDR1 MNHEY and CDR2 SVGAGI. The CDR3 contains 15 residues. The CDR3 DNA reads as TGTGCCAGCAGCCACTCGGGGTTCCAGGAGCAGCCCCAGCATTTT. It translates to CASSHSGFQEQPQHF.

The V gene is TRBV27, the J gene TRBJ2-1, with TRBD1 as a possible D gene (5 bases). The CDR3 is made up of 14 amino acids. Per the germline V gene, CDR1 is MNHEY and CDR2 is SMNVEV (reference sequence). The ends were cut back, 7 bases at V and 9 bases at J, with 19 bases in the middle. The CDR3 loop reads CASKEARFDSEQFF. The CDR3, as DNA: TGTGCCAGCAAAGAGGCTAGGTTCGACAGTGAGCAGTTCTTC.

The V gene is TRBV7-2, the J gene TRBJ2-5; 7 nucleotides match TRBD1. In germline, CDR1 is SGHTA, CDR2 FQGNSA. J was trimmed by 3 bases and V by 8 bases; bases with no gene match: 6. The CDR3 extends over 13 amino acids. The CDR3 coding sequence is TGTGCCAGCGGCCTTGACAGGGAAGAGACCCAGTACTTC. This encodes CASGLDREETQYF.

As for this clone: The CDR3 does not close with the conserved phenylalanine or tryptophan, likely indicating a read error. The chain recombines TRBV30 with TRBJ1-2, with D uncertain. This CDR3 is built from 13 residues. The V gene's germline CDR1 is GTSNPN and CDR2 SVGIG (reference sequence). V shed 1 base and J shed 6 bases, with 12 bases lying between them. The CDR3: CAWSGTARNGYTL. CDR3 bases: TGTGCCTGGAGTGGGACCGCTAGGAATGGCTACACCCTC.

The chain employs TRBV7-6 and TRBJ2-3; D remains unclear. Germline V gene sequence: CDR1 SGHVS, CDR2 FNYEAQ. The CDR3 contains 14 residues. Trimming stripped 1 base from V and 6 bases from J, with 11 bases between. CDR3 region: CASSLGASGDTQYF. CDR3 bases: TGTGCCAGCAGCTTAGGGGCCAGTGGGGATACGCAGTATTTT.